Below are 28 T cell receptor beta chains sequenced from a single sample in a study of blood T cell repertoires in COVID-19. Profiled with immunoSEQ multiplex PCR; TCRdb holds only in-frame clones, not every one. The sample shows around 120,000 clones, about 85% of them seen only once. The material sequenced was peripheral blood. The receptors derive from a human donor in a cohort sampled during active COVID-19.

The DNA for the CDR3 is TGCGCCAGCAGGACAGCCACTAACTATGGCTACACCTTC. It codes for CASRTATNYGYTF. The chain recombines TRBV5-1 with TRBJ1-2; D may be TRBD1 (5 bases). The CDR3 has 13 residues. The germline gives CDR1 SGHRS, CDR2 YFSETQ. V shed 5 bases and J shed 0 bases, with 8 bases lying between them.

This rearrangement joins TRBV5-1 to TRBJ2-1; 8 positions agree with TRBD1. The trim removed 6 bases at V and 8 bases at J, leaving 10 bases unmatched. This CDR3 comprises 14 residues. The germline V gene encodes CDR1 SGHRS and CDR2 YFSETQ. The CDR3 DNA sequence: TGCGCCAGCAACTCGGGACAGGTAGGGGATGAGCAGTTCTTC. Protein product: CASNSGQVGDEQFF. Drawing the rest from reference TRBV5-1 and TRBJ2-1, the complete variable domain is KAGVTQTPRYLIKTRGQQVTLSCSPISGHRSVSWYQQTPGQGLQFLFEYFSETQRNKGNFPGRFSGRQFSNSRSEMNVSTLELGDSALYLCASNSGQVGDEQFFGPGTRLTVL.

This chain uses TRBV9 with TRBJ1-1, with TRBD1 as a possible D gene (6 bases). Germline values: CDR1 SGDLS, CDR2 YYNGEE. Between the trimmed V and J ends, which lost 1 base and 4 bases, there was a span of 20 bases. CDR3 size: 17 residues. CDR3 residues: CASSVTGRVNGGTEAFF. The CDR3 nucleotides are TGTGCCAGCAGCGTAACAGGGCGCGTAAATGGAGGCACTGAAGCTTTCTTT.

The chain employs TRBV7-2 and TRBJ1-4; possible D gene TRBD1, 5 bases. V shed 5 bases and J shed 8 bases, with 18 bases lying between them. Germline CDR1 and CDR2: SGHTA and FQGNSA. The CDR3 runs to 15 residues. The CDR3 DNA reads TGTGCCAGCAGCGTACGGTCCGGAGGGGAGGAAAAACTGTTTTTT. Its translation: CASSVRSGGEEKLFF. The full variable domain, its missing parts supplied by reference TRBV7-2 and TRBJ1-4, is GAGVSQSPSNKVTEKGKDVELRCDPISGHTALYWYRQSLGQGLEFLIYFQGNSAPDKSGLPSDRFSAERTGGSVSTLTIQRTQQEDSAVYLCASSVRSGGEEKLFFGSGTQLSVL.

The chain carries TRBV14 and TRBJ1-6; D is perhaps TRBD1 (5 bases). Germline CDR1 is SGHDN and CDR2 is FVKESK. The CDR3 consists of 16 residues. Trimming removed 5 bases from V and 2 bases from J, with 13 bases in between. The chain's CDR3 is CASSFGRGPYNSPLHF. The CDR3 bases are TGTGCCAGCAGCTTCGGGCGGGGCCCCTATAATTCACCCCTCCACTTT.

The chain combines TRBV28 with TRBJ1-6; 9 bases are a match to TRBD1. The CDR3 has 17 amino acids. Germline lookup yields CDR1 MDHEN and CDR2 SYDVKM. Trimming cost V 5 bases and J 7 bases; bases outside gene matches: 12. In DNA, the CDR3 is TGTGCCAGCAGTCTTTCCTCTGCGGGACAGGGAAATTCACCCCTCCACTTT. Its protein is CASSLSSAGQGNSPLHF.

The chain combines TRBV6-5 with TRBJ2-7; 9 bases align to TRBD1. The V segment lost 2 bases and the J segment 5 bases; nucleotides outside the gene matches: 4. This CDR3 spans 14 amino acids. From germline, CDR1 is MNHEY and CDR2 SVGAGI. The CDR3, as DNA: TGTGCCAGCAGTTACGCGGGACAGGGCCACGAGCAGTACTTC. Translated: CASSYAGQGHEQYF.

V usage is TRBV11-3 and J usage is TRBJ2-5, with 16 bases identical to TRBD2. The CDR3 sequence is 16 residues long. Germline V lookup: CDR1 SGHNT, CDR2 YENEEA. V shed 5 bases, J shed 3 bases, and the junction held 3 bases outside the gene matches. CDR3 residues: CASSAGTSGGEETQYF. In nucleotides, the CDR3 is TGTGCCAGCAGCGCCGGGACTAGCGGGGGGGAAGAGACCCAGTACTTC.

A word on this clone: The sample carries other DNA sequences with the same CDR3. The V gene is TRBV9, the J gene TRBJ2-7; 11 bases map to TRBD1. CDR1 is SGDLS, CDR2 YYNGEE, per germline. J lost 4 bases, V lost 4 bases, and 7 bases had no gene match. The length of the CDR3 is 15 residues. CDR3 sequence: CASSPRTGGEYEQYF. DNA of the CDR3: TGTGCCAGCAGCCCCCGGACAGGGGGCGAGTACGAGCAGTACTTC.

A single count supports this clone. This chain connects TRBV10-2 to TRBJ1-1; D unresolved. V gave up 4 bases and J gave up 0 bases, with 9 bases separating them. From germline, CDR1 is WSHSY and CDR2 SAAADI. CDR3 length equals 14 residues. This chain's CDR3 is CASSGDILNTEAFF. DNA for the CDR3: TGCGCCAGCAGTGGAGACATATTGAACACTGAAGCTTTCTTT.

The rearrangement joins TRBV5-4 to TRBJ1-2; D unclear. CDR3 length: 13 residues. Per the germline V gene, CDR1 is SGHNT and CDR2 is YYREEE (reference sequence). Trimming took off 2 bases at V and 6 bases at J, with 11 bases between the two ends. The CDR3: CASSFSGVDGYTF. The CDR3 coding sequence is TGTGCCAGCAGCTTTTCGGGAGTTGATGGCTACACCTTC.

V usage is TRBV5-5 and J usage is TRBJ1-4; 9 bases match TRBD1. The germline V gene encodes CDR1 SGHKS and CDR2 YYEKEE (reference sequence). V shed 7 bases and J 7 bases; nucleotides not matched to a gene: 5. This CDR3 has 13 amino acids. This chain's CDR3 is CASSTGGVEKLFF. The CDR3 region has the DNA TGTGCCAGCTCGACAGGGGGTGTTGAAAAACTGTTTTTT.

CDR3 amino acids: CASSLRQGAAEQYF. The CDR3, as DNA: TGTGCCAGCTCACTTCGACAGGGGGCGGCCGAGCAGTACTTC. V gene TRBV18 combines with J gene TRBJ2-7; 10 bases map to TRBD1. The CDR3 runs to 14 residues. V dropped 4 bases and J dropped 6; count of bases not matched to a gene: 6. Germline V CDR1 and CDR2: KGHSH, LQKENI.

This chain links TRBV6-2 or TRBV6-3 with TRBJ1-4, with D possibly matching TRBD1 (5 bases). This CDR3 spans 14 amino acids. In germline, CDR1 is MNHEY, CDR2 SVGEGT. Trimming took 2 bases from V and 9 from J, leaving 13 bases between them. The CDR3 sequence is CASSYNPGEQKLFF. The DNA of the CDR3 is TGTGCCAGCAGTTACAACCCGGGGGAACAAAAACTGTTTTTT.

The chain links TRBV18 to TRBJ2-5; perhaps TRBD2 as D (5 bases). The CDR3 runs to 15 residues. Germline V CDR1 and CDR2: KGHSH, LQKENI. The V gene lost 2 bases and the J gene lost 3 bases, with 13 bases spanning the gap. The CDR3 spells CASSPNRGTEETQYF. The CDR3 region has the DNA TGTGCCAGCTCACCAAATCGGGGAACAGAAGAGACCCAGTACTTC.

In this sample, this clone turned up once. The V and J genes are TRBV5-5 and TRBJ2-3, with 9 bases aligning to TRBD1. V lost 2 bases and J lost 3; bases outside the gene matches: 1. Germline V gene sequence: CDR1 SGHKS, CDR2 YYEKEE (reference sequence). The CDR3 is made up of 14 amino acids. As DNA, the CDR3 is TGTGCCAGCAGCTTCGGACAGGGGACAGATACGCAGTATTTT. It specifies CASSFGQGTDTQYF.

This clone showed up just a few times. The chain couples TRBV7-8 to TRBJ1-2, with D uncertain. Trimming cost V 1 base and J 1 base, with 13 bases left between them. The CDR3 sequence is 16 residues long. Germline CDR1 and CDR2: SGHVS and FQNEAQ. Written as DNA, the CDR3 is TGTGCCAGCAGCTTAGTCCCGAGCAGGAATAACTATGGCTACACCTTC. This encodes CASSLVPSRNNYGYTF.

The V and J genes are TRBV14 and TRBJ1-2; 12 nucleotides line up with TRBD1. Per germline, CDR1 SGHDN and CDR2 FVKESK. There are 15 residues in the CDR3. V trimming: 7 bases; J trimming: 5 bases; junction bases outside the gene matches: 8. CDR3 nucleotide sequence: TGTGCCAGCAACGCACCGGGACAGGGGGCATATGGCTACACCTTC. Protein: CASNAPGQGAYGYTF.

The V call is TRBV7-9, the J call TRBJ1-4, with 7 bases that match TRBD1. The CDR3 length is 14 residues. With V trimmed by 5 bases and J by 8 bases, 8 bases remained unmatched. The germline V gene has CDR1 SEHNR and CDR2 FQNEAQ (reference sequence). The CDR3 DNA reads TGTGCCAGCAGCCCTGACAGGGTTGAGGAAAAACTGTTTTTT. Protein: CASSPDRVEEKLFF.

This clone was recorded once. The DNA of the CDR3 is TGTGCCAGCAGTCCCGGACAGGGCCCAGCCTATGGCTACACCTTC. This sequence encodes CASSPGQGPAYGYTF. This chain joins TRBV28 and TRBJ1-2, with 8 bases matching TRBD1. CDR1 and CDR2 (germline): MDHEN, SYDVKM. The length of the CDR3 is 15 residues. The V segment lost 5 bases and the J segment 4 bases; nucleotides outside the gene matches: 9.

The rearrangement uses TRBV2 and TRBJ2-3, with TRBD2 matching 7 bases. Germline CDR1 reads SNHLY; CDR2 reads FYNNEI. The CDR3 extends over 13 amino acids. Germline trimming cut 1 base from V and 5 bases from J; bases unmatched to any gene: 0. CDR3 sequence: CASSEGGGDTQYF. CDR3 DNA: TGTGCCAGCAGTGAAGGGGGGGGAGATACGCAGTATTTT.

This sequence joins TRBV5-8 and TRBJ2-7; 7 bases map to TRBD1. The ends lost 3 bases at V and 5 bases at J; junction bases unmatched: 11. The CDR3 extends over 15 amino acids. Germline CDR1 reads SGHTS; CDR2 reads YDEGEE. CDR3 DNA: TGTGCCAGCAGCTGGGAATCTAGGGGGCTCGACGAGCAGTACTTC. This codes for CASSWESRGLDEQYF.

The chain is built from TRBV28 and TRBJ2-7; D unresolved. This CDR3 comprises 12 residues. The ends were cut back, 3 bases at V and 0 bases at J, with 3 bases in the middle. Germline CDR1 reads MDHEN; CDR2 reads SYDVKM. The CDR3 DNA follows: TGTGCCAGCAGTTTCAACTCCTACGAGCAGTACTTC. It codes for CASSFNSYEQYF.

The DNA for the CDR3 is TGTGCCAGCAGCCCCCCGAGCCCGCTCTCCTACGAGCAGTACTTC. Translating gives CASSPPSPLSYEQYF. The chain recombines TRBV27 with TRBJ2-7, with D uncertain. V was pared by 6 bases and J by 0 bases, with 15 bases between. Looked up from germline, CDR1 is MNHEY and CDR2 is SMNVEV (reference sequence). This CDR3 has 15 amino acids.

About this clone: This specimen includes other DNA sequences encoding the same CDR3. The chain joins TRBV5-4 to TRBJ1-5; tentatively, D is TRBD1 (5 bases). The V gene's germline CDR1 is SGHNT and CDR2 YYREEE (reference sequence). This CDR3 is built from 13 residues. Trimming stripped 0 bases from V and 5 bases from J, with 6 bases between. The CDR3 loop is CASSLGGDQPQHF. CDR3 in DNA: TGTGCCAGCAGCTTGGGGGGGGATCAGCCCCAGCATTTT.

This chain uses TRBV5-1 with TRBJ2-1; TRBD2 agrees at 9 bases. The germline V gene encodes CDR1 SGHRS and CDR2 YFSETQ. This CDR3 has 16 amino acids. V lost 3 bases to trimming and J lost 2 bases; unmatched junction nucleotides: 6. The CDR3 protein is CASSSASGVTYNEQFF. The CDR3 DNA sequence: TGCGCCAGCAGCTCAGCTAGCGGGGTTACCTACAATGAGCAGTTCTTC. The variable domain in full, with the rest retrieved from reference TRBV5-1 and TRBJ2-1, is KAGVTQTPRYLIKTRGQQVTLSCSPISGHRSVSWYQQTPGQGLQFLFEYFSETQRNKGNFPGRFSGRQFSNSRSEMNVSTLELGDSALYLCASSSASGVTYNEQFFGPGTRLTVL.

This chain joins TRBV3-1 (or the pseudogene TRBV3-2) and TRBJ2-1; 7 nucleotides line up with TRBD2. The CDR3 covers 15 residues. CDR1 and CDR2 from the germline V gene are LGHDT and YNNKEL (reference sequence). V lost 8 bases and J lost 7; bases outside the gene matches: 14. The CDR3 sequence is CASEKRGATANEQFF. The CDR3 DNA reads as TGTGCCAGCGAAAAGCGGGGAGCGACGGCGAATGAGCAGTTCTTC.

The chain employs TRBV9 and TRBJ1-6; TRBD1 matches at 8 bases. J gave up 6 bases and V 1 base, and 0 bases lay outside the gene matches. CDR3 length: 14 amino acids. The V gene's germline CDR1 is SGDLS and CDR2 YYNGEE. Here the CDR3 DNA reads TGTGCCAGCAGCGTACAGGGGGCTAATTCACCCCTCCACTTT. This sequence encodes CASSVQGANSPLHF.